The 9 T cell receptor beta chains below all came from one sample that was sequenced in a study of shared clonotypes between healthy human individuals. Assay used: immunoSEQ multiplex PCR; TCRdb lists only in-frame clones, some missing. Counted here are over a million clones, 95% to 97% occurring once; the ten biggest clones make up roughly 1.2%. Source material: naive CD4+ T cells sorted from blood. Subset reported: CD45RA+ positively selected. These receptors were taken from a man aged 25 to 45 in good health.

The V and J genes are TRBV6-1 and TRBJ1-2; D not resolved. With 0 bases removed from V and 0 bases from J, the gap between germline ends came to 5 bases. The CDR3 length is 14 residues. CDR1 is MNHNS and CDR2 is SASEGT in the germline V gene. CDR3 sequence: CASSEARANYGYTF. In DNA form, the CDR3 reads TGTGCCAGCAGTGAAGCGCGAGCTAACTATGGCTACACCTTC.

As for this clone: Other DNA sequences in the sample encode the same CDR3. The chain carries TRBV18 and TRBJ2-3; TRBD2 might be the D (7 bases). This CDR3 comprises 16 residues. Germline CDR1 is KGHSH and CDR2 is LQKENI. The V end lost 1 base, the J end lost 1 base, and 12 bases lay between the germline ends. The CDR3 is CASSPLRGGGTDTQYF. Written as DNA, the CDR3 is TGTGCCAGCTCACCACTCAGGGGAGGGGGCACAGATACGCAGTATTTT.

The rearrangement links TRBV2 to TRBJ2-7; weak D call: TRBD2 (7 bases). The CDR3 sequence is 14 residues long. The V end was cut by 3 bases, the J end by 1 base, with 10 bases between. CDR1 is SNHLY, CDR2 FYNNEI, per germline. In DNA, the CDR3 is TGTGCCAGCAGTGAGGCGGGGGCGTCCTACGAGCAGTACTTC. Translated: CASSEAGASYEQYF.

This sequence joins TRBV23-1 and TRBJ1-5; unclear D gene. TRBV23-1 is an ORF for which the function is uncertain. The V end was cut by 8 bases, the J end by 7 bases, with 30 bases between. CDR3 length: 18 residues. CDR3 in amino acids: CASRQSARGISWWQPQHF. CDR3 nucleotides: TGCGCCAGCCGACAATCCGCCCGAGGGATCAGCTGGTGGCAGCCCCAGCATTTT.

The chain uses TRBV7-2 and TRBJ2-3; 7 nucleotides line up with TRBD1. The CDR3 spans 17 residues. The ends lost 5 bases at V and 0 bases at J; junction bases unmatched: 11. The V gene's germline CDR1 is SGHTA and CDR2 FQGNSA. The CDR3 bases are TGTGCCAGCAGCCAGAACAGGGGACGGGCTAGCACAGATACGCAGTATTTT. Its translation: CASSQNRGRASTDTQYF.

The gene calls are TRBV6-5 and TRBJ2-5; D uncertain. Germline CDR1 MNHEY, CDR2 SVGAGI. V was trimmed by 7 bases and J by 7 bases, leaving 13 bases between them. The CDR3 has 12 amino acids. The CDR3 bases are TGTGCCAGCACTCCGGCCCGAGGGACCCAGTACTTC. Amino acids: CASTPARGTQYF.

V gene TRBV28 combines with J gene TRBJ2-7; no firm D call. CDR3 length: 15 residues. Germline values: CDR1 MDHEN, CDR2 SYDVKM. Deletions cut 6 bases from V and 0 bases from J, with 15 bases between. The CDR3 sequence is CASSPGRAVSYEQYF. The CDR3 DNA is TGTGCCAGCAGCCCCGGACGGGCGGTCTCCTACGAGCAGTACTTC.

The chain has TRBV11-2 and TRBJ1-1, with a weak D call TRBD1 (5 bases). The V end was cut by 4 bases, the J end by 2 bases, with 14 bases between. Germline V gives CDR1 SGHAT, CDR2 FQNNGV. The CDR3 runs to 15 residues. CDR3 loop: CASSSVRGDNTEAFF. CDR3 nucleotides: TGTGCCAGCAGCTCTGTGAGGGGCGACAACACTGAAGCTTTCTTT.

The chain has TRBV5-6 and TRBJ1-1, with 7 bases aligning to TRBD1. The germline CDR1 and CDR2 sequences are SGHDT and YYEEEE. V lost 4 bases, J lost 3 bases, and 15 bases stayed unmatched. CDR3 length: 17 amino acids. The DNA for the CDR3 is TGTGCCAGCAGCATTCCGGGACAGTGGGTCCGGGACACTGAAGCTTTCTTT. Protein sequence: CASSIPGQWVRDTEAFF.